This T cell receptor (beta chain) is from a study of T cell repertoires in cytomegalovirus infection. Whole-study findings and limits: HLA-C-restricted CMV clonotypes gave the most frequent clonotype in two of eight donors. CMV carriers with the relevant HLA were identified by cumulative public TCR beta family frequency.

In regard to this clonotype: Its antigen is still unknown.

TCRdb ran MiXCR on the reads and lists one entry per CDR3 protein. The sample carries about a million distinct CDR3 sequences, about a third recorded once. V dropped 1 base and J dropped 3 bases, with 10 bases sitting between them. The CDR3 is 14 residues long. CDR1 DFQATT and CDR2 SNEGSKA come from the germline V gene (reference sequence). Sequencing was performed on cultured CD8+ T cells from PBMCs, taken from culture after CMV antigen stimulation. The TCR originated in a human donor in good health (CMV status not recorded). Some clones in this sample may be carry-over from other donors' samples. The chain combines TRBV20-1 with TRBJ2-1, with D possibly TRBD1 on 5 matching bases. CDR3 protein: CSARGGRDYNEQFF. The CDR3 region has the DNA TGCAGTGCTAGAGGGGGCAGGGACTACAATGAGCAGTTCTTC.